This T cell receptor (beta chain) was sequenced for a study of cytomegalovirus exposure and HLA in healthy donors. It was with 60 Vbeta and 13 Jbeta primers that the PCR ran. Method: immunoSEQ multiplex PCR; TCRdb's copy keeps in-frame clones and lacks some. The data show roughly 150,000 clones, with 75% seen just once and around 11% held by the top ten. This CDR3 comprises 14 residues. The germline gives CDR1 MNHEY, CDR2 SMNVEV (reference sequence). Trimming left V 6 bases short and J 2 bases short, with 14 bases between. The material sequenced was PBMCs. This clonotype was obtained from a man in his late teens or twenties in good health and CMV-seropositive. The genes are TRBV27 and TRBJ2-7, with unresolved D. For the CDR3, the DNA is TGTGCCAGCAGATACATGGAGTCAGCCTACGAGCAGTACTTC. Residues: CASRYMESAYEQYF.